These 11 T cell receptor beta chains were all obtained from the same sample, sequenced in a study of CD4 T cells in relation to SARS-CoV-2 and coronaviruses. The antigens for these receptors are not known. The data were produced by immunoSEQ multiplex PCR, yet TCRdb's version contains in-frame clones alone and is incomplete. This sample carries roughly 17,000 clones, 77% of them seen once, and the ten largest clones take 15% to 19%. Unexposed donor CD4+ T cells date from about 2011-2018, before the COVID-19 pandemic. Isolation of CD4+ T cells took place after approximately 10 days in culture. The material sequenced was CD4+ T cells from PBMCs, cultured in vitro. The receptor source for this set is a human donor in good health.

The chain joins TRBV3-1 (or the pseudogene TRBV3-2) to TRBJ2-7; tentatively, D is TRBD1 or TRBD2 (5 bases each). The CDR3 has 16 residues. Looked up from germline, CDR1 is LGHDT and CDR2 is YNNKEL (reference sequence). The V gene lost 4 bases and the J gene lost 2 bases, with 18 bases spanning the gap. Here the CDR3 reads CASSPAGTLNAYEQYF. As DNA, the CDR3 is TGTGCCAGCAGCCCGGCCGGGACCCTAAACGCCTACGAGCAGTACTTC.

In this sample, this clone is large (0.1 to 1%). This chain connects TRBV5-4 to TRBJ2-1, with a tentative D call TRBD1 (7 bases). This CDR3 has 15 residues. V lost 4 bases, J lost 9 bases, and 20 bases lay in between. Per germline, CDR1 SGHNT and CDR2 YYREEE (reference sequence). The CDR3 DNA reads as TGTGCCAGCAGCAACCCCGGGACTCAGGGGGGTGAGCAGTTCTTC. Amino acid sequence: CASSNPGTQGGEQFF.

V gene TRBV6-6 combines with J gene TRBJ2-6; possible D gene TRBD2, 6 bases. The germline gives CDR1 MNHNY, CDR2 SVGAGI (reference sequence). V was cut by 5 bases and J by 1 base, with 24 bases left in between. The length of the CDR3 is 20 residues. The CDR3 nucleotides read TGTGCCAGCAGTCAGCATGGCGAGGGATTAGGGAGGTCTGGGGCCAACGTCCTGACTTTC. Amino acid sequence: CASSQHGEGLGRSGANVLTF.

The chain carries TRBV6-1 and TRBJ1-5, with D unclear. CDR1 and CDR2 from the germline V gene are MNHNS and SASEGT. V dropped 3 bases and J dropped 4 bases, with 4 bases sitting between them. This CDR3 has 12 amino acids. The CDR3: CASSDGNQPQHF. In DNA form, the CDR3 reads TGTGCCAGCAGTGACGGTAATCAGCCCCAGCATTTT.

The chain has TRBV5-5 and TRBJ2-2; the match to TRBD2 covers 12 bases. After removal of 1 base from V and 6 bases from J, the junction contained 1 base not matched to a gene. The length of the CDR3 is 15 residues. Germline V CDR1 and CDR2: SGHKS, YYEKEE (reference sequence). CDR3 DNA sequence: TGTGCCAGCAGCTTGCGACTAGCGGGAGCCGGGGAGCTGTTTTTT. This codes for CASSLRLAGAGELFF. Full variable domain (remainder filled in from reference TRBV5-5 and TRBJ2-2): DAGVTQSPTHLIKTRGQQVTLRCSPISGHKSVSWYQQVLGQGPQFIFQYYEKEERGRGNFPDRFSARQFPNYSSELNVNALLLGDSALYLCASSLRLAGAGELFFGEGSRLTVL.

The chain is built from TRBV29-1 and TRBJ1-2, with a weak D call TRBD1 (5 bases). The CDR3 length is 13 residues. The V gene's germline CDR1 is SQVTM and CDR2 ANQGSEA. V was cut by 6 bases and J by 4 bases, with 15 bases left in between. The CDR3 loop reads CSVPREQGYGYTF. The CDR3 DNA reads as TGCAGCGTCCCACGTGAGCAGGGCTATGGCTACACCTTC.

V gene TRBV28 combines with J gene TRBJ2-7; TRBD1 might be the D (5 bases). The CDR3 is 12 amino acids. CDR1 and CDR2 from the germline V gene are MDHEN and SYDVKM. The germline V and J ends were trimmed by 8 bases and 6 bases, with 14 bases remaining between them. The chain's CDR3 is CASQGPLGEQYF. CDR3 DNA: TGTGCCAGCCAGGGCCCCCTCGGCGAGCAGTACTTC.

V usage is TRBV12-3 or TRBV12-4 and J usage is TRBJ1-2, with TRBD1 identical over 8 bases. The junction had 2 bases not matched to a gene; V was cut back by 8 bases and J by 0 bases. This CDR3 is built from 13 residues. The CDR3 bases are TGTGCCAGCGGGACAGGAGCTAACTATGGCTACACCTTC. Its translation is CASGTGANYGYTF.

This sequence joins TRBV29-1 and TRBJ1-6, with a possible D match to TRBD1 (6 bases). Per germline, CDR1 SQVTM and CDR2 ANQGSEA. This CDR3 comprises 13 residues. V dropped 6 bases and J dropped 7 bases, with 13 bases sitting between them. The CDR3 spells CSVQQGENSPLHF. The CDR3 DNA is TGCAGCGTGCAACAGGGCGAGAATTCACCCCTCCACTTT.

This clone is classed as medium-sized. The chain joins TRBV4-2 to TRBJ2-1; 7 positions agree with TRBD1. The germline gives CDR1 LGHNA, CDR2 YNFKEQ. This CDR3 has 15 amino acids. V gave up 3 bases and J gave up 6 bases; unmatched junction bases: 8. The CDR3 loop is CASSQNPQGPNEQFF. Here the CDR3 DNA reads TGTGCCAGCAGCCAGAACCCACAGGGGCCCAATGAGCAGTTCTTC.

This clone was seen only once. This chain connects TRBV6-1 to TRBJ2-1, with TRBD2 identical over 8 bases. Losses at the gene ends were 2 bases for V and 7 bases for J; bases not matched to a gene: 7. CDR1 and CDR2 from the germline V gene are MNHNS and SASEGT. The CDR3 is made up of 15 amino acids. For the CDR3, the DNA is TGTGCCAGCAGTGAACCGGGGAGCGGGGGAAATGAGCAGTTCTTC. It translates to CASSEPGSGGNEQFF.